This entry is about one T cell receptor (beta chain). The record originates from a study of blood T cell repertoires in COVID-19. The CDR3 contains 16 residues. Trimming left V 4 bases short and J 3 bases short, with 15 bases between. Germline V CDR1 and CDR2: SGHAT, FQNNGV. Method: immunoSEQ multiplex PCR; TCRdb's copy keeps in-frame clones and lacks some. The table records under 150,000 clones, over 70% of them present only once. This chain uses TRBV11-2 with TRBJ1-4, with a weak D call TRBD1 (6 bases). The receptor was isolated from a man aged 45 to 65 in a cohort exposed to, infected with or recovered from COVID-19 (not recorded which). Sequencing was done on a sample of PBMCs or T cells enriched from blood (not recorded which). The CDR3 spells CASSSQGRSSNEKLFF. CDR3 DNA sequence: TGTGCCAGCAGCTCCCAGGGGCGGAGTTCTAATGAAAAACTGTTTTTT.